This T cell receptor beta chain was recorded in a study of T cell responses to AZD1222 COVID-19 vaccine. The overall study: Second doses that came at about 4 or about 12 weeks were put together. Study results and caveats: CD4 TCRs linked to vaccination spanned spike, dominating at 160-218 and 743-854. Increases in Spike-specific TCR breadth and depth were seen after two AZD1222 doses.

This CDR3 contains 15 residues. V was clipped by 6 bases and J by 4 bases; unmatched bases: 10. Germline V gene sequence: CDR1 MGHDK, CDR2 SYGVNS. Sequencing was performed with immunoSEQ multiplex PCR; in TCRdb, only in-frame clones are kept and a portion is missing. The repertoire holds about 190,000 clones, with just over 90% as singletons. As to this clone: Its antigen is currently unknown.

This receptor was taken from an adult in good health. V is TRBV25-1 and J is TRBJ1-2; 8 bases agree with TRBD1. The input for sequencing was peripheral blood, taken on day 0 of AZD1222 vaccination. The CDR3 sequence: CASRSDRARSYGYTF. Here the CDR3 DNA reads TGTGCCAGCAGGTCGGACAGGGCTCGGAGCTATGGCTACACCTTC.